A single T cell receptor beta chain is shown here with its context. Its antigen is unknown. The identical CDR3 is also encoded by other nucleotide sequences in the sample. This specimen comes from a study of Ad26.COV2.S vaccination and SARS-CoV-2 variants. Overall study results and limits: Similar non-spike TCR breadth was observed in recipients of vaccine and of placebo. Compared with placebo recipients, vaccine recipients had higher spike-specific TCR breadth.

The data were produced by immunoSEQ multiplex PCR, yet TCRdb's version contains in-frame clones alone and is incomplete. This repertoire shows roughly 100,000 clones, roughly 80% found once; its top ten account for 17%. The CDR3 spans 11 residues. Per germline, CDR1 DFQATT and CDR2 SNEGSKA (reference sequence). Trimming cost V 3 bases and J 7 bases, with 7 bases left between them. This chain connects TRBV20-1 to TRBJ2-1; weak D call: TRBD2 (5 bases). The sample was peripheral blood, taken after recovery from COVID-19. The TCR comes from a human donor who had recovered from COVID-19. CDR3 DNA sequence: TGCAGTGCTAGTCGAGGGAATGAGCAGTTCTTC. This sequence encodes CSASRGNEQFF.